The 7 T cell receptor beta chains reported below all come from one sample, sequenced in a study of Graves' ophthalmopathy and Graves' hyperthyroidism. From RNA, the CDR3 regions of TCR beta chains were amplified and sequenced. The library came from an HTBI-primed first-round RT-PCR and a second-round multiplex PCR. One entry per CDR3 protein, called by TCRdb with MiXCR from the multiplex PCR reads. The table lists a few hundred thousand distinct CDR3 sequences, 17% of them singletons. Sequencing was performed on peripheral blood. These receptors originate from an adult woman with stable Graves' hyperthyroidism.

This clonotype has at least ten counts. The chain joins TRBV7-8 to TRBJ2-7; perhaps TRBD1 as D (5 bases). Germline loops: CDR1 SGHVS, CDR2 FQNEAQ. The germline V and J ends were trimmed by 2 bases and 5 bases, with 10 bases remaining between them. This CDR3 region has 13 residues. CDR3 loop: CASSLQGLHEQYF. The CDR3 bases are TGTGCCAGCAGCTTACAGGGATTGCACGAGCAGTACTTC.

This clonotype was observed many times. V usage is TRBV7-9 and J usage is TRBJ1-5; 8 bases are a match to TRBD1. This CDR3 is 16 amino acids long. The V gene end was trimmed by 2 bases and the J gene end by 3 bases; junction bases not matched to a gene: 6. The germline CDR1 and CDR2 sequences are SEHNR and FQNEAQ (reference sequence). The CDR3 reads CASSLSGTGDNQPQHF. CDR3 DNA sequence: TGTGCCAGCAGCTTAAGCGGGACAGGTGACAATCAGCCCCAGCATTTT.

This clonotype appeared many times. The chain recombines TRBV20-1 with TRBJ2-6, with D possibly TRBD1 on 6 matching bases. This CDR3 has 14 residues. Germline values: CDR1 DFQATT, CDR2 SNEGSKA (reference sequence). Trimming removed 8 bases from V and 3 bases from J, with 14 bases in between. The chain's CDR3 is CSSRQGNGANVLTF. Written as DNA, the CDR3 is TGCAGTTCCCGGCAGGGGAATGGGGCCAACGTCCTGACTTTC.

This clonotype showed up many times. The V call is TRBV6-2 or TRBV6-3, the J call TRBJ2-2, with D tentatively TRBD1 (6 bases). The ends were cut back, 2 bases at V and 7 bases at J, with 11 bases in the middle. The CDR3 consists of 14 residues. Germline V CDR1 and CDR2: MNHEY, SVGEGT. CDR3 nucleotide sequence: TGTGCCAGCAGTTACGCAGGGGTGGTCGGGGAGCTGTTTTTT. Protein sequence: CASSYAGVVGELFF.

Ten or more counts support this clonotype. The V and J genes are TRBV6-1 and TRBJ2-7; D call uncertain. V was cut by 3 bases and J by 3 bases, with 6 bases left in between. Germline V CDR1 and CDR2: MNHNS, SASEGT. CDR3 length: 12 amino acids. The CDR3 DNA reads as TGTGCCAGCAGTGATCCAAACTACGAGCAGTACTTC. It encodes CASSDPNYEQYF.

On this clonotype itself: A read error is possible here, since a much larger clone lies one base away. The J gene is TRBJ2-6, the V gene TRBV28, with D perhaps TRBD2 (6 bases). Germline V gene lookup returns CDR1 MDHEN and CDR2 SYDVKM. The CDR3 runs 17 residues. The CDR3 DNA follows: TGTGCCGGCAGTTTACCCGGGACTCTTACTGGGGCCAACGTCCTGACTTTC. Its translation: CAGSLPGTLTGANVLTF. Drawing the rest from reference TRBV28 and TRBJ2-6, the complete variable domain is DVKVTQSSRYLVKRTGEKVFLECVQDMDHENMFWYRQDPGLGLRLIYFSYDVKMKEKGDIPEGYSVSREKKERFSLILESASTNQTSMYLCAGSLPGTLTGANVLTFGAGSRLTVL.

This clonotype was observed at least ten times. The chain employs TRBV5-1 and TRBJ2-7; tentative D call: TRBD1 (6 bases). CDR1 and CDR2 (germline): SGHRS, YFSETQ. Trimming took off 1 base at V and 3 bases at J, with 20 bases between the two ends. The CDR3 totals 17 residues. Here the CDR3 reads CASSLTQRAGAYYEQYF. The CDR3 DNA reads TGCGCCAGCAGCTTGACCCAAAGGGCAGGGGCCTACTACGAGCAGTACTTC.